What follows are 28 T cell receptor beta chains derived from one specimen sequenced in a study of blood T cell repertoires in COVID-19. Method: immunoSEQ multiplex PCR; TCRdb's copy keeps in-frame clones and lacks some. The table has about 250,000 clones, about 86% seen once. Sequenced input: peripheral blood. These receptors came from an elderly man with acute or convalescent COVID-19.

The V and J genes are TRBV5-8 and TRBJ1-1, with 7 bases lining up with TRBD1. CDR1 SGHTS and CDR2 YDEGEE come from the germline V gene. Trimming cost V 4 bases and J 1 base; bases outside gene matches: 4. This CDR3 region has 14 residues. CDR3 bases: TGTGCCAGCAGCCGACAGGGCCCGAACACTGAAGCTTTCTTT. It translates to CASSRQGPNTEAFF.

CDR3 amino acids: CASSSGQGKGNTEAFF. CDR3 DNA sequence: TGCGCCAGCAGCTCGGGACAGGGGAAGGGAAACACTGAAGCTTTCTTT. The chain has TRBV5-1 and TRBJ1-1, with 10 bases lining up with TRBD1. Trimming cost V 3 bases and J 2 bases; bases outside gene matches: 7. The CDR3 consists of 16 residues. The V gene's germline CDR1 is SGHRS and CDR2 YFSETQ.

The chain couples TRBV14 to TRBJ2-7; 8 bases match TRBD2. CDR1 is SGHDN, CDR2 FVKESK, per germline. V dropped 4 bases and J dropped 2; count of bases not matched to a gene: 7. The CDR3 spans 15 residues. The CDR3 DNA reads TGTGCCAGCAGCCCGAACGGAGCGGGAGCCTACGAGCAGTACTTC. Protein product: CASSPNGAGAYEQYF. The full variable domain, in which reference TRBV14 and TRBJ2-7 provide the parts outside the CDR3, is EAGVTQFPSHSVIEKGQTVTLRCDPISGHDNLYWYRRVMGKEIKFLLHFVKESKQDESGMPNNRFLAERTGGTYSTLKVQPAELEDSGVYFCASSPNGAGAYEQYFGPGTRLTVT.

The CDR3 reads CASSLAAGTNTGELFF. In nucleotides, the CDR3 is TGTGCCAGCAGCTTAGCAGCGGGGACGAACACCGGGGAGCTGTTTTTT. The rearrangement joins TRBV7-2 to TRBJ2-2; 7 bases align to TRBD2. Germline V lookup: CDR1 SGHTA, CDR2 FQGNSA. The CDR3 is made up of 16 amino acids. Losses at the gene ends were 0 bases for V and 0 bases for J; bases not matched to a gene: 1.

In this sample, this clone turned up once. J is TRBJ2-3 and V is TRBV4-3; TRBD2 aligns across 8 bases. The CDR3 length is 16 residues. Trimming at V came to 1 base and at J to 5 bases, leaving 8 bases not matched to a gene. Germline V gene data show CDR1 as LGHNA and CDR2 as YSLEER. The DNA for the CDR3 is TGCGCCAGCAGCCAAGTCACCGGCGGGAGGAAAGATACGCAGTATTTT. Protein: CASSQVTGGRKDTQYF.

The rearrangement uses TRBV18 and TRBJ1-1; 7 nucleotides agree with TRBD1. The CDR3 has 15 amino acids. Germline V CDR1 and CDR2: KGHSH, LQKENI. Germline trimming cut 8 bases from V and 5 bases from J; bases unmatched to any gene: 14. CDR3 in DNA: TGTGCCAGCACGGAGGGGGCGCGAGTTAGGACTGAAGCTTTCTTT. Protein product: CASTEGARVRTEAFF.

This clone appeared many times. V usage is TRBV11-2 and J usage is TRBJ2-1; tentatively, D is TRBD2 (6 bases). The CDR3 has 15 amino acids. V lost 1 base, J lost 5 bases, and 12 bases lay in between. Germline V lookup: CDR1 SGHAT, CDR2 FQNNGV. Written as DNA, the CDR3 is TGTGCCAGCAGCTTAGGCCGGGGGAGGCACAATGAGCAGTTCTTC. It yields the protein CASSLGRGRHNEQFF. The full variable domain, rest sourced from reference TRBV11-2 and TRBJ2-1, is EAGVAQSPRYKIIEKRQSVAFWCNPISGHATLYWYQQILGQGPKLLIQFQNNGVVDDSQLPKDRFSAERLKGVDSTLKIQPAKLEDSAVYLCASSLGRGRHNEQFFGPGTRLTVL.

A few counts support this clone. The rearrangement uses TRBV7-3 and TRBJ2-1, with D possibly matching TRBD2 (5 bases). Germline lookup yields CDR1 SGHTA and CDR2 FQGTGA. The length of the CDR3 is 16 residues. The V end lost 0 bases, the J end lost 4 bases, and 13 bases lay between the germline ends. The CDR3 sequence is CASSLTITRGYNEQFF. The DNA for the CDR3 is TGTGCCAGCAGCTTAACCATAACAAGAGGGTACAATGAGCAGTTCTTC.

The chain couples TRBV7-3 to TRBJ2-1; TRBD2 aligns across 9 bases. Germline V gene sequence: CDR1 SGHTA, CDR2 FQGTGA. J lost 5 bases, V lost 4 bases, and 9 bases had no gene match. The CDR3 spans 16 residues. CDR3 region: CASSSLAGVQHNEQFF. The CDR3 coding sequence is TGTGCCAGCAGCTCCTTAGCGGGAGTTCAACACAATGAGCAGTTCTTC.

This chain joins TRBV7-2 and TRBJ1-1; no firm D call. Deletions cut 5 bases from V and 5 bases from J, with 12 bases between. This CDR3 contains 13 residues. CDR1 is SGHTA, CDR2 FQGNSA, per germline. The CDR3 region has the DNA TGTGCCAGCAGCAACCTGAGAGGGACTGAAGCTTTCTTT. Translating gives CASSNLRGTEAFF.

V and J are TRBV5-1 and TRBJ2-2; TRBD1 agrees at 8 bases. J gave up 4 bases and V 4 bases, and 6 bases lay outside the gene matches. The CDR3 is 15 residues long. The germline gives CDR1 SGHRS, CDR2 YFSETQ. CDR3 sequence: CASSKDRGGTGELFF. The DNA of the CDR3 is TGCGCCAGCAGCAAAGACAGGGGAGGCACCGGGGAGCTGTTTTTT.

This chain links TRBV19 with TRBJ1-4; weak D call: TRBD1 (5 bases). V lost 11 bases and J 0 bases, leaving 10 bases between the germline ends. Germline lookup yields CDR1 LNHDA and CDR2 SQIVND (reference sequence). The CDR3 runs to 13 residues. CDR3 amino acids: CAAGRATNEKLFF. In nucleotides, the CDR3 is TGTGCCGCAGGGCGTGCAACTAATGAAAAACTGTTTTTT.

The CDR3, as DNA: TGTGCCACCAGCAGAGATGGGAGGCACTTCTCCTACGAGCAGTACTTC. Its translation: CATSRDGRHFSYEQYF. V usage is TRBV15 and J usage is TRBJ2-7; possibly TRBD2 for D (6 bases). This CDR3 has 16 amino acids. With 0 bases removed from V and 0 bases from J, the gap between germline ends came to 12 bases. The germline CDR1 and CDR2 sequences are LNHNV and YYDKDF (reference sequence).

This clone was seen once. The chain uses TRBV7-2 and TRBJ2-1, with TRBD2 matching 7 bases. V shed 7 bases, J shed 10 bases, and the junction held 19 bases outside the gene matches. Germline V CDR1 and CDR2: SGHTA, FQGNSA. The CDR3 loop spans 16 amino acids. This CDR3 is CASTPTGAGSLGEQFF. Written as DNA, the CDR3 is TGTGCCAGCACCCCAACGGGAGCGGGAAGCCTAGGAGAGCAGTTCTTC.

CDR3 amino acids: CASSQAVTGKGSAFF. The CDR3 DNA reads as TGTGCCAGCAGCCAAGCCGTGACAGGGAAAGGATCGGCTTTCTTT. The chain uses TRBV14 and TRBJ1-1; 7 bases agree with TRBD1. This CDR3 has 15 residues. The V segment lost 1 base and the J segment 11 bases; nucleotides outside the gene matches: 13. The germline CDR1 and CDR2 sequences are SGHDN and FVKESK.

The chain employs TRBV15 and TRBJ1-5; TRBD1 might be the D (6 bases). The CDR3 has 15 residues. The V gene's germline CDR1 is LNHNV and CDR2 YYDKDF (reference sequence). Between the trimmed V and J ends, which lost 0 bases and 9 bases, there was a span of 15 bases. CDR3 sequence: CATSRDRGGGSPQHF. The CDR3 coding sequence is TGTGCCACCAGCAGAGATAGAGGGGGGGGATCGCCCCAGCATTTT.

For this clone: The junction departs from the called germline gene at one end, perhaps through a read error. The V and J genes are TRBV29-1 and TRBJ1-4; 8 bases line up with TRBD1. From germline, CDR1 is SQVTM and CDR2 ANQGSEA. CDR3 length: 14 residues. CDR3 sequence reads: CSVGQGPTNEELFF. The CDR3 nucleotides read TGCAGCGTTGGACAGGGGCCCACTAATGAAGAACTGTTTTTT.

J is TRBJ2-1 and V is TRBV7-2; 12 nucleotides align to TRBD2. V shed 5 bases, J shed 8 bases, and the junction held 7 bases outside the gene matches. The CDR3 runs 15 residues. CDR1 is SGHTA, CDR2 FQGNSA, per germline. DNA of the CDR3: TGTGCCAGCAGCCCTAGCGGGGGGGCCTTGTATGAGCAGTTCTTC. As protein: CASSPSGGALYEQFF.

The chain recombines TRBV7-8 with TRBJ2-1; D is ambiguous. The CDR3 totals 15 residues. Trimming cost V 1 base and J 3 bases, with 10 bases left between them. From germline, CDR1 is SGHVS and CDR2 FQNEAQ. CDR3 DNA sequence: TGTGCCAGCAGCTTAGAAGCCCAGGTCTACAATGAGCAGTTCTTC. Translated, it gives CASSLEAQVYNEQFF.

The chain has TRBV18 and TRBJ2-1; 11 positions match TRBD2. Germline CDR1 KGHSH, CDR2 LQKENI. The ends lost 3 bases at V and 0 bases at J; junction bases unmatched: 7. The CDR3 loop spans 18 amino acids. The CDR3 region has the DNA TGTGCCAGCTCACCGGGACTAGCGGTTTTCAGCTCCTACAATGAGCAGTTCTTC. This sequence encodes CASSPGLAVFSSYNEQFF.

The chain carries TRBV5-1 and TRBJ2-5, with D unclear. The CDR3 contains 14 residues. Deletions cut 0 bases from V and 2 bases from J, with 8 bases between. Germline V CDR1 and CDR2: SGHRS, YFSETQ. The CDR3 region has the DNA TGCGCCAGCAGCTTGGTTAGCAGACAAGAGACCCAGTACTTC. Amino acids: CASSLVSRQETQYF.

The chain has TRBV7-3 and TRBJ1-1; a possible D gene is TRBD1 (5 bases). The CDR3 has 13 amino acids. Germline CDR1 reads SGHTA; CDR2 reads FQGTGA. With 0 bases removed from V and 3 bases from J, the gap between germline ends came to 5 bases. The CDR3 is CASSLTRDTEAFF. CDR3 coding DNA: TGTGCCAGCAGCTTAACCAGGGACACTGAAGCTTTCTTT. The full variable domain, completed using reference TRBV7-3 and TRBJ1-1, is GAGVSQTPSNKVTEKGKYVELRCDPISGHTALYWYRQSLGQGPEFLIYFQGTGAADDSGLPNDRFFAVRPEGSVSTLKIQRTERGDSAVYLCASSLTRDTEAFFGQGTRLTVV.

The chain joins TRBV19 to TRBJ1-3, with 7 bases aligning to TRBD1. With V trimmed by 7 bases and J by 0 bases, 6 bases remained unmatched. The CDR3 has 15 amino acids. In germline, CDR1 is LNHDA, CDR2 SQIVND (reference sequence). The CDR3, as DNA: TGTGCCAGTACCGCGGACAGGTTCTCTGGAAACACCATATATTTT. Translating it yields CASTADRFSGNTIYF. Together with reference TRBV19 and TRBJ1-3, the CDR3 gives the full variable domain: DGGITQSPKYLFRKEGQNVTLSCEQNLNHDAMYWYRQDPGQGLRLIYYSQIVNDFQKGDIAEGYSVSREKKESFPLTVTSAQKNPTAFYLCASTADRFSGNTIYFGEGSWLTVV.

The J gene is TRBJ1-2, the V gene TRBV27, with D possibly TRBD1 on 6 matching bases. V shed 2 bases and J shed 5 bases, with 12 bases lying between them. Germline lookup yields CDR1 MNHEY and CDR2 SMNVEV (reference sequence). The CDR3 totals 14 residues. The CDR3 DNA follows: TGTGCCAGCAGTTTAGACAGGAGTACTTATGGCTACACCTTC. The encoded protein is CASSLDRSTYGYTF.

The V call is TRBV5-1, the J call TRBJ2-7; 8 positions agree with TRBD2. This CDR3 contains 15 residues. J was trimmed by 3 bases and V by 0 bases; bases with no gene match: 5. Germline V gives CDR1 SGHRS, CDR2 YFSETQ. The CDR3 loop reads CASSLDGTSFYEQYF. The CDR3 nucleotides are TGCGCCAGCAGCTTGGACGGGACTAGTTTCTACGAGCAGTACTTC.

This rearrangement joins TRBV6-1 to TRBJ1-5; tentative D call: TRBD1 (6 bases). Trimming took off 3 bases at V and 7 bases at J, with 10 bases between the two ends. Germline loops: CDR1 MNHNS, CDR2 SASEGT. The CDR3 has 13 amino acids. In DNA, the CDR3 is TGTGCCAGCAGTGATAGGGGGTACCAGCCCCAGCATTTT. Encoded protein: CASSDRGYQPQHF.

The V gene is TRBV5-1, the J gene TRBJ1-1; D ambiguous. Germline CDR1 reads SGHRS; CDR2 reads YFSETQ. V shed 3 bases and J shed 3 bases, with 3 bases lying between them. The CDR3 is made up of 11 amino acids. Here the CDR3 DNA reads TGCGCCAGCAGCTCTTACACTGAAGCTTTCTTT. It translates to CASSSYTEAFF.

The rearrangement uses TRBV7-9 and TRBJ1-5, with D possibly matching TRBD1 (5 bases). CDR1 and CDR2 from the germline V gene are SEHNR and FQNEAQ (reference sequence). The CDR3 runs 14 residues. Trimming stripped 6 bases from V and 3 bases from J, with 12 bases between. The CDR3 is CASRAATDNQPQHF. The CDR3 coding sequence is TGTGCCAGCAGGGCCGCGACAGACAATCAGCCCCAGCATTTT.